A single sample gave rise to the 26 T cell receptor beta chains below, sequenced in a study of T cells in Graves' hyperthyroidism and ophthalmopathy. Researchers took RNA transcripts and amplified the TCR beta CDR3 regions from them. The TCR CDR3 first-round RT-PCR relied on the HTBI primer set. TCRdb passed the multiplex PCR reads through MiXCR, listing each CDR3 protein once. The sample has around 600,000 distinct CDR3 sequences, 12% to 15% seen once; the top ten hold about 7%. Material for sequencing was blood. The receptor set was obtained from a woman under 30 with Graves' ophthalmopathy.

J is TRBJ2-3 and V is TRBV20-1, with 14 bases identical to TRBD2. Germline CDR1 DFQATT, CDR2 SNEGSKA (reference sequence). The CDR3 is 18 residues long. The trim removed 0 bases at V and 5 bases at J, leaving 10 bases unmatched. CDR3 loop: CSARDSGGLAGVGDTQYF. The CDR3 DNA sequence: TGCAGTGCTAGAGATTCCGGGGGACTAGCGGGAGTTGGAGATACGCAGTATTTT.

This clonotype was recorded many times. V and J are TRBV13 and TRBJ1-6; D not resolved. The CDR3 is made up of 13 amino acids. Germline loops: CDR1 PRHDT, CDR2 FYEKMQ (reference sequence). V lost 1 base, J lost 7 bases, and 5 bases lay in between. CDR3 in DNA: TGTGCCAGCAGCTTAGCGGACAATTCACCCCTCCACTTT. Encoded protein: CASSLADNSPLHF.

This clonotype was seen only a few times. The chain's CDR3 is CSATRDSNEQFF. The CDR3 nucleotides are TGCAGTGCTACCAGGGACAGTAATGAGCAGTTCTTC. The V gene is TRBV20-1, the J gene TRBJ2-1; 7 bases are shared with TRBD1. CDR1 and CDR2 (germline): DFQATT, SNEGSKA (reference sequence). This CDR3 is 12 amino acids long. V shed 4 bases, J shed 7 bases, and the junction held 4 bases outside the gene matches.

This clonotype was seen repeatedly, ten times or more. This rearrangement joins TRBV5-5 to TRBJ1-2; TRBD1 is a possible D gene (5 bases). Germline CDR1 reads SGHKS; CDR2 reads YYEKEE (reference sequence). The CDR3 length is 18 residues. The V end was cut by 0 bases, the J end by 4 bases, with 22 bases between. CDR3 bases: TGTGCCAGCAGCTTGGCCCTAGGCCACCAGGGAGGTGGCTATGGCTACACCTTC. It specifies CASSLALGHQGGGYGYTF.

This rearrangement joins TRBV19 to TRBJ2-1; 8 positions match TRBD1. J gave up 4 bases and V 1 base, and 12 bases lay outside the gene matches. The CDR3 runs 18 residues. The germline V gene encodes CDR1 LNHDA and CDR2 SQIVND (reference sequence). The CDR3 sequence is CASSIGRIRGLGYNEQFF. CDR3 DNA sequence: TGTGCCAGTAGTATAGGCCGAATCAGGGGGCTTGGGTACAATGAGCAGTTCTTC.

This clonotype came up many times. The chain carries TRBV5-1 and TRBJ2-1, with 10 bases aligning to TRBD2. CDR3 length: 14 residues. J gave up 8 bases and V 1 base, and 3 bases lay outside the gene matches. CDR1 SGHRS and CDR2 YFSETQ come from the germline V gene. CDR3 sequence: CASSLLLAGYEQFF. In DNA form, the CDR3 reads TGCGCCAGCAGCTTGCTACTAGCGGGATATGAGCAGTTCTTC.

The chain has TRBV7-9 and TRBJ2-2, with D tentatively TRBD2 (6 bases). Trimming removed 1 base at V and 5 bases at J, with 20 bases between. The CDR3 has 18 residues. Germline V CDR1 and CDR2: SEHNR, FQNEAQ (reference sequence). The CDR3 here is CASSLGSGGKRGTGELFF. The CDR3 DNA reads TGTGCCAGCAGCTTAGGCTCTGGCGGGAAGAGGGGTACCGGGGAGCTGTTTTTT. Full variable domain (outside the CDR3, taken from reference TRBV7-9 and TRBJ2-2): DTGVSQNPRHKITKRGQNVTFRCDPISEHNRLYWYRQTLGQGPEFLTYFQNEAQLEKSRLLSDRFSAERPKGSFSTLEIQRTEQGDSAMYLCASSLGSGGKRGTGELFFGEGSRLTVL.

This chain joins TRBV2 and TRBJ2-7; TRBD2 matches at 12 bases. Trimming cost V 7 bases and J 4 bases; bases outside gene matches: 5. The length of the CDR3 is 14 residues. CDR1 SNHLY and CDR2 FYNNEI come from the germline V gene. The CDR3 DNA sequence: TGTGCCAGCACCTCGACTAGCGGGGGTTACGAGCAGTACTTC. This gives the protein CASTSTSGGYEQYF.

This clonotype was observed at least ten times. The chain recombines TRBV11-3 with TRBJ2-1; no firm D call. The CDR3 loop spans 16 amino acids. V gave up 6 bases and J gave up 0 bases, with 15 bases separating them. Germline assignment: CDR1 SGHNT and CDR2 YENEEA. CDR3 in DNA: TGTGCCAGCAGTCCGTGGACCCTAAGCTCCTACAATGAGCAGTTCTTC. This sequence encodes CASSPWTLSSYNEQFF.

This clonotype was picked up many times. The J gene is TRBJ2-2, the V gene TRBV7-6; D gene uncertain. V was pared by 1 base and J by 5 bases, with 8 bases between. Germline values: CDR1 SGHVS, CDR2 FNYEAQ. The CDR3 is made up of 14 amino acids. The chain's CDR3 is CASSLVGPTGELFF. CDR3 coding DNA: TGTGCCAGCAGCTTAGTAGGGCCGACCGGGGAGCTGTTTTTT.

This clonotype was detected a few times. The chain carries TRBV7-9 and TRBJ2-2; unclear D gene. The CDR3 loop spans 12 amino acids. The germline CDR1 and CDR2 sequences are SEHNR and FQNEAQ (reference sequence). Deletions cut 4 bases from V and 8 bases from J, with 8 bases between. CDR3 sequence reads: CASSSHLGELFF. The CDR3 DNA sequence: TGTGCCAGCAGCTCTCATCTGGGGGAGCTGTTTTTT. The entire variable domain, with the rest obtained from reference TRBV7-9 and TRBJ2-2, is as follows: DTGVSQNPRHKITKRGQNVTFRCDPISEHNRLYWYRQTLGQGPEFLTYFQNEAQLEKSRLLSDRFSAERPKGSFSTLEIQRTEQGDSAMYLCASSSHLGELFFGEGSRLTVL.

In its sample, this clonotype was seen many times. The V gene is TRBV10-3, the J gene TRBJ2-7, with 7 positions matching TRBD1. Per germline, CDR1 ENHRY and CDR2 SYGVKD. CDR3 length: 15 amino acids. The V gene end was trimmed by 4 bases and the J gene end by 0 bases; junction bases not matched to a gene: 6. The CDR3 coding sequence is TGTGCCATCAGTGGGGGACAGACGAACTCCTACGAGCAGTACTTC. The encoded protein is CAISGGQTNSYEQYF.

This clonotype was counted many times. The V call is TRBV10-3, the J call TRBJ1-3; D may be TRBD1 (6 bases). Trimming took off 5 bases at V and 2 bases at J, with 13 bases between the two ends. The length of the CDR3 is 15 residues. CDR1 is ENHRY and CDR2 is SYGVKD in the germline V gene. CDR3 nucleotide sequence: TGTGCCATCAGTCCGACAGGAGGAGCTGGAAACACCATATATTTT. Translation gives CAISPTGGAGNTIYF.

This clonotype was observed many times. The chain joins TRBV10-3 to TRBJ1-5; 11 nucleotides line up with TRBD1. The CDR3 spans 15 residues. Losses at the gene ends were 4 bases for V and 1 base for J; bases not matched to a gene: 0. Germline values: CDR1 ENHRY, CDR2 SYGVKD. CDR3 loop: CAISGDRGSNQPQHF. The CDR3 DNA follows: TGTGCCATCAGTGGGGACAGGGGGAGCAATCAGCCCCAGCATTTT.

This clonotype was detected a few times. The J gene is TRBJ2-7, the V gene TRBV3-1; the D gene could be TRBD1 or TRBD2 (5 bases each). This CDR3 is built from 16 residues. The ends were cut back, 6 bases at V and 0 bases at J, with 18 bases in the middle. Germline V gene lookup returns CDR1 LGHDT and CDR2 YNNKEL (reference sequence). The CDR3 sequence is CASREPGRLSSYEQYF. The DNA of the CDR3 is TGTGCCAGCAGAGAACCGGGACGCTTAAGCTCCTACGAGCAGTACTTC.

This clonotype was detected many times. This chain uses TRBV11-2 with TRBJ2-1; 7 bases line up with TRBD2. V lost 3 bases and J lost 7; bases outside the gene matches: 12. There are 16 residues in the CDR3. Germline V lookup: CDR1 SGHAT, CDR2 FQNNGV. The CDR3 DNA follows: TGTGCCAGCAGCTTTCGGGGGAGGGCCCTCGTGAATGAGCAGTTCTTC. Its translation: CASSFRGRALVNEQFF.

This clonotype was seen at least ten times. The V call is TRBV12-3 or TRBV12-4, the J call TRBJ1-4; possible D gene TRBD1, 5 bases. This CDR3 has 14 amino acids. Trimming cost V 4 bases and J 3 bases, with 9 bases left between them. CDR3 protein: CASSWGNPNEKLFF. CDR3 in DNA: TGTGCCAGCAGTTGGGGGAATCCTAATGAAAAACTGTTTTTT.

This clonotype was observed at least ten times. The chain carries TRBV12-5 and TRBJ2-7; D is perhaps TRBD2 (5 bases). Germline CDR1 reads LGHNT; CDR2 reads FRNRAP. Trimming cost V 2 bases and J 0 bases, with 17 bases left between them. The CDR3 length is 17 residues. The CDR3 DNA reads TGTGCTAGTGGTTTGCCCGACCGCGGACTCGTCTCCTACGAGCAGTACTTC. Translated, it gives CASGLPDRGLVSYEQYF.

In this sample, this clonotype turned up many times. The chain is built from TRBV6-1 and TRBJ2-7, with D hard to call. This CDR3 is 13 amino acids long. Trimming removed 5 bases from V and 3 bases from J, with 11 bases in between. Germline values: CDR1 MNHNS, CDR2 SASEGT. Here the CDR3 reads CASSYSSDYEQYF. DNA of the CDR3: TGTGCCAGCAGTTATTCCAGCGACTACGAGCAGTACTTC.

This clonotype was seen at least ten times. V usage is TRBV27 and J usage is TRBJ2-1; 7 nucleotides match TRBD2. CDR3 length equals 13 residues. Germline loops: CDR1 MNHEY, CDR2 SMNVEV (reference sequence). The ends lost 8 bases at V and 5 bases at J; junction bases unmatched: 6. CDR3 nucleotide sequence: TGTGCCAGCCGGCTAGCGGTGAACAATGAGCAGTTCTTC. It translates to CASRLAVNNEQFF.

This clonotype was observed many times. The genes are TRBV7-2 and TRBJ2-1, with TRBD1 matching 7 bases. Trimming took 1 base from V and 1 from J; bases not matched to a gene: 1. The CDR3 contains 15 residues. CDR1 SGHTA and CDR2 FQGNSA come from the germline V gene. This chain's CDR3 is CASSLEGASYNEQFF. As DNA, the CDR3 is TGTGCCAGCAGCTTAGAGGGGGCATCCTACAATGAGCAGTTCTTC.

The chain couples TRBV5-4 to TRBJ2-3, with a tentative D call TRBD2 (6 bases). V lost 1 base and J 1 base, leaving 10 bases between the germline ends. CDR1 and CDR2 from the germline V gene are SGHNT and YYREEE (reference sequence). CDR3 length: 15 residues. The CDR3 protein is CASSLRSSGTDTQYF. The DNA for the CDR3 is TGTGCCAGCAGCTTGAGGTCTAGCGGCACAGATACGCAGTATTTT. The complete variable domain, with remaining parts taken from reference TRBV5-4 and TRBJ2-3, reads ETGVTQSPTHLIKTRGQQVTLRCSSQSGHNTVSWYQQALGQGPQFIFQYYREEENGRGNFPPRFSGLQFPNYSSELNVNALELDDSALYLCASSLRSSGTDTQYFGPGTRLTVL.

This clonotype showed up many times. The chain employs TRBV12-5 and TRBJ1-5, with D tentatively TRBD1 (5 bases). The V gene's germline CDR1 is LGHNT and CDR2 FRNRAP. This CDR3 is 16 amino acids long. V lost 3 bases and J 4 bases, leaving 16 bases between the germline ends. The CDR3 region is CASGLELGRGNQPQHF. Written as DNA, the CDR3 is TGTGCTAGTGGTTTAGAACTGGGACGGGGGAATCAGCCCCAGCATTTT.

The V call is TRBV19, the J call TRBJ2-7; 9 bases map to TRBD2. The CDR3 covers 14 residues. Trimming cost V 7 bases and J 2 bases; bases outside gene matches: 6. Germline CDR1 LNHDA, CDR2 SQIVND (reference sequence). The CDR3 is CASKWSSGTYEQYF. The CDR3 coding sequence is TGTGCCAGTAAGTGGTCTAGCGGGACCTACGAGCAGTACTTC.

This clonotype was seen just once. Since a much larger clone is just one base distant, this may be a read error. The V gene is TRBV27, the J gene TRBJ2-1; 7 bases are shared with TRBD1. Matching the DNA end better, TRBJ2-7 makes the J call doubtful. The V gene's germline CDR1 is MNHEY and CDR2 SMNVEV (reference sequence). The CDR3 loop spans 16 amino acids. Here the CDR3 reads CASSFRGQSSYNEQYF. In DNA, the CDR3 is TGTGCCAGCAGTTTTCGGGGACAGAGCTCCTACAATGAGCAGTACTTC.

This clonotype was recorded at least ten times. The chain combines TRBV14 with TRBJ2-7, with D unresolved. The CDR3 spans 10 residues. The V gene lost 4 bases and the J gene lost 5 bases, with 3 bases spanning the gap. CDR1 is SGHDN, CDR2 FVKESK, per germline. CDR3 sequence: CASSPHEQYF. CDR3 coding DNA: TGTGCCAGCAGCCCCCACGAGCAGTACTTC. The full variable domain, in which reference TRBV14 and TRBJ2-7 provide the parts outside the CDR3, is EAGVTQFPSHSVIEKGQTVTLRCDPISGHDNLYWYRRVMGKEIKFLLHFVKESKQDESGMPNNRFLAERTGGTYSTLKVQPAELEDSGVYFCASSPHEQYFGPGTRLTVT.